Listed below are T cell receptor beta chains from one sample, sequenced in a study of T cell responses to AZD1222 COVID-19 vaccine. Produced via immunoSEQ multiplex PCR; TCRdb's table is partial and in-frame only. The repertoire has about 130,000 clones, more than 90% of them found once; the top ten carry 0.85% to 1.2%. The starting material was peripheral blood, obtained 28 days after the second AZD1222 dose. The receptors were sampled from an adult who received the AZD1222 COVID-19 vaccine. Both conserved end residues are part of each CDR3. The D gene is left open where the match is weak. For some rows the clone size is stated as once, few or many, or as a class when expanded; others skip it.

j_gene,v_gene,d_gene,abundance,CDR3nt,CDR3aa
TRBJ1-2,TRBV4-3,.,.,TGCGCCAGCAGCCAAGAGTCGGCAGGGGCTAACTATGGCTACACCTTC,CASSQESAGANYGYTF
TRBJ1-3,TRBV21-1,.,.,TGTGCCAGCAGCAAAGCGCGTAGGGGAAACGTCGGGGGACCTGGAAACACCATATATTTT,CASSKARRGNVGGPGNTIYF
TRBJ2-3,TRBV27,.,.,TGTGCCAGCAGTCCGAGGGGCGGGGAACGCACAGATACGCAGTATTTT,CASSPRGGERTDTQYF
TRBJ2-7,TRBV2,TRBD2,.,TGTGCCAGCTCACTAGCGATAGACTCCTACGAGCAGTACTTC,CASSLAIDSYEQYF
TRBJ2-3,TRBV19,.,.,TGTGCCACCAAAGGGGGAGAGCTCACAGATACGCAGTATTTT,CATKGGELTDTQYF
TRBJ2-3,TRBV11-2,.,.,TGTGCCAGCAGCTTGATCGGGCGGGCAGATACGCAGTATTTT,CASSLIGRADTQYF
TRBJ2-3,TRBV3-1/TRBV3-2,.,few,TGTGCCAGCAGCCAACTAGCAGATACGCAGTATTTT,CASSQLADTQYF
TRBJ2-1,TRBV11-3,.,.,TGTGCCAGCAGCTCTAGGGGTAGTGTCTATGAGCAGTTCTTC,CASSSRGSVYEQFF
TRBJ2-1,TRBV28,.,.,TGTGCCAGCAGGACAATGACGTTGAGGCAGTTCTTC,CASRTMTLRQFF
TRBJ2-7,TRBV13,TRBD2,.,TGTGCCAGCAGCTTTCCGACTAGCGGCTACGAGCAGTACTTC,CASSFPTSGYEQYF
TRBJ2-5,TRBV20-1,.,.,TGCAGTGGGGGTGGGCAAGAGACCCAGTACTTC,CSGGGQETQYF
TRBJ2-7,TRBV7-3,.,.,TGTGCCAGCAGCCTAGGACGGGATTACGAGCAGTACTTC,CASSLGRDYEQYF
TRBJ2-1,TRBV18,.,.,TGTGCCAGCTCTGACCGGGTTGGGGCGGGGGAGCAGTTCTTC,CASSDRVGAGEQFF
TRBJ2-1,TRBV6-1,TRBD2,.,TGTGCCAGCAGTGAAAGCGGGGACCACAATGAGCAGTTCTTC,CASSESGDHNEQFF
TRBJ1-2,TRBV3-1/TRBV3-2,TRBD1,.,TGTGCCAGCAGCCAAGGTTGGGCGGGACAGGGGACCTATGGCTACACCTTC,CASSQGWAGQGTYGYTF
TRBJ1-5,TRBV4-2,.,.,TGTGCCAGCAGCCAAGTTAGCCCTGTTGGGGTCGGTCAGCCCCAGCATTTT,CASSQVSPVGVGQPQHF
TRBJ1-3,TRBV7-8,.,.,TGTGCCAGCAGCTTCATGATTCCTGGAAACACCATATATTTT,CASSFMIPGNTIYF
TRBJ1-1,TRBV12-5,.,.,TGTGCTAGCCGAGGAGGGACTGAAGCTTTCTTT,CASRGGTEAFF
TRBJ2-7,TRBV7-3,.,.,TGTGCCAGCAGCACCGGACAGAACTACGAGCAGTACTTC,CASSTGQNYEQYF
TRBJ2-1,TRBV5-4,TRBD2,.,TGTGCCAGCAGCGGCGGGGGACTAGCGTCGGACAATGAGCAGTTCTTC,CASSGGGLASDNEQFF